This is a list of T cell receptor beta chains from one sample in a study of T-cell memory formation after mild COVID-19. TCRdb fed the 5' RACE reads into MiXCR, producing one record per CDR3 protein. Of 27,000 or so distinct CDR3 sequences in the sample, less than 8% were seen once. Sequences were obtained from PBMCs or a T cell subset sorted from them (not recorded which). These receptors originate from an adult woman who had mild COVID-19 (a few samples of this study predate the infection). Cell type and time point are not known. CDR3s include the opening cysteine and the closing phenylalanine or tryptophan. A D gene is named only where the DNA matches it firmly. Clone size is not always given. Where it is, it says once, few, many or a class for expanded clones.

cdr3_nt	cdr3_aa	j_call	d_call	v_call	clone_size
TGTGCCACCAGTGATCCTACTCCGCCTGATACCCAGTACTTC	CATSDPTPPDTQYF	TRBJ2-5	NA	TRBV24-1	NA
TGTGCCAGCAGCCGCGGACTAGCTGACACAGATACGCAGTATTTT	CASSRGLADTDTQYF	TRBJ2-3	TRBD2	TRBV7-9	many
TGTGCCAGCAGCACTACACGACTAGAGGGAGGATACAATGAGCAGTTCTTC	CASSTTRLEGGYNEQFF	TRBJ2-1	NA	TRBV11-2	NA
TGTGCCACCAGTGATCCCTCTTCCTATCAACTGTTTTTT	CATSDPSSYQLFF	TRBJ1-4	NA	TRBV24-1	NA
TGCAGTGCTAGAGATACGGGGCTGGTCACTGAAGCTTTCTTT	CSARDTGLVTEAFF	TRBJ1-1	NA	TRBV20-1	many
TGTGCCAGCAGCGTAGGTCACAGGGACAATCAGCCCCAGCATTTT	CASSVGHRDNQPQHF	TRBJ1-5	NA	TRBV9	many
TGTGCCAGCAGCTTAGTATGGCTGCCAGCCGATACGCAGTATTTT	CASSLVWLPADTQYF	TRBJ2-3	NA	TRBV7-2	many
TGCAGTGCTTGGACAGCTGCCGGGGAGCTGTTTTTT	CSAWTAAGELFF	TRBJ2-2	NA	TRBV20-1	NA
TGTGCCAGTAGTACAGGAGGGGATGGCTACACCTTC	CASSTGGDGYTF	TRBJ1-2	NA	TRBV19	many
TGTGCCAGCAGTGCCGATTCAGGGAGATTCTATGGCTACACCTTC	CASSADSGRFYGYTF	TRBJ1-2	NA	TRBV6-5	many
TGTGCCAGCAGCTCAGGTTGGACCGATCCAACGGGCTACACCTTC	CASSSGWTDPTGYTF	TRBJ1-2	NA	TRBV6-5	many